The T cell receptor (beta chain) described here comes from a study of blood T cell repertoires in COVID-19. Study-level background: COVID-19 samples from acute and convalescent phases originated in the United States, Italy and Spain.

Looked up from germline, CDR1 is KGHDR and CDR2 is SFDVKD. There are 14 residues in the CDR3. Trimming removed 5 bases at V and 1 base at J, with 9 bases between. Under the authors' procedure: Reference gene primer amplification gave nucleated cell count estimates. The assay was immunoSEQ multiplex PCR, and TCRdb's table has in-frame clones only and misses some. V and J calls and clone size come straight from that table; D and trimming were deduced from the DNA. The table lists around 70,000 clones, around 78% of them singletons, with around a sixth in the top ten. The chain joins TRBV24-1 to TRBJ2-3, with TRBD2 as a possible D gene (5 bases). The receptor was isolated from a human donor in a cohort sampled during active COVID-19. Sequencing was carried out using peripheral blood. The CDR3 DNA is TGTGCCACCAGTGGGGAGTGGGGCACAGATACGCAGTATTTT. Protein sequence: CATSGEWGTDTQYF.